Here is one TCR beta chain with its context. What it binds is unknown. The trim removed 5 bases at V and 3 bases at J, leaving 9 bases unmatched. The CDR3 has 18 amino acids. Germline V lookup: CDR1 LNHNV, CDR2 YYDKDF (reference sequence). TCR alpha and TCR beta cDNA libraries carrying sample barcodes and UMIs came from 5'RACE with constant-segment primers. TCRdb re-derived calls from the 5' RACE reads in MiXCR, one entry per CDR3 protein. The sample contains 5,500 or so distinct CDR3 sequences, about a fifth of which appear only once. The data are from a study of T-cell memory formation after mild COVID-19. The wider study: TCR clusters largely stayed donor specific.

General observations from the study: Proof of SARS-CoV-2 specificity was absent for the second-wave clones that crested on day 37. Mostly located in CM and EM were contracting CD4+ clones, with contracting CD8+ clones located in EMRA.

The sequence derives from an adult woman who had mild COVID-19 (a few samples of this study predate the infection). Cell type and time point are not known. J is TRBJ2-3 and V is TRBV15; 15 bases fit TRBD2. The sequenced material came from PBMCs or a T cell subset sorted from them (not recorded which). CDR3 nucleotide sequence: TGTGCCACCAGCGGGGGGACTAGCGGGGGGACGATGACAGATACGCAGTATTTT. It is translated as CATSGGTSGGTMTDTQYF.